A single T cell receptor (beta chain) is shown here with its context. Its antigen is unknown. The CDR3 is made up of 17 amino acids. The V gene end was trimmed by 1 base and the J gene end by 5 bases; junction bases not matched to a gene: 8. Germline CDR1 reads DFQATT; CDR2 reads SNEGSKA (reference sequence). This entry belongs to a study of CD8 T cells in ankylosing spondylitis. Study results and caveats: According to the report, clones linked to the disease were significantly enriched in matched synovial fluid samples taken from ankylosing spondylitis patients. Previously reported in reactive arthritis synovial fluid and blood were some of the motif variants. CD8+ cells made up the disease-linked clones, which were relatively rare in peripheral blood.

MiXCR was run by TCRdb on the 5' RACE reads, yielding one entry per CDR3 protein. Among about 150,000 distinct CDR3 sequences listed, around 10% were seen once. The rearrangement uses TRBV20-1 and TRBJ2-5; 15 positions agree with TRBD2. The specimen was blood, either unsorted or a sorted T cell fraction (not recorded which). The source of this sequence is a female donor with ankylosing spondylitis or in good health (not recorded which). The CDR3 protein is CSARAPGTSGGSETQYF. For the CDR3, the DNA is TGCAGTGCTAGAGCTCCAGGGACTAGCGGGGGGTCGGAGACCCAGTACTTC.